This T cell receptor (beta chain) derives from a study of human T cells and chemical hapten exposure (dated by TCRdb to the early 2020s). Concerning the study at large: For sensitization, 2% DPC in acetone was applied to an approximately 2 cm by approximately 2 cm area of upper inner arm skin. Twenty-nine alopecia patients gave blood for TCR sequencing at one to four time points (pre-sensitization, 2, 6 and 24 weeks). Throughout the study period of about 22 weeks, patients also received therapeutic DPC doses to the scalp every week. Peripheral blood TCR repertoire changes were tracked in vivo in alopecia patients during primary and secondary sensitization to the hapten diphenylcyclopropenone (DPC). Blood samples were taken from patients before sensitization (week 0) and at 2, 6 and about 24 weeks after DPC sensitization. Patch testing on the upper back used Finn chambers containing 0.01% DPC, with scoring done after 6 days according to International Contact Dermatitis Research Group standards. The mostly female patient cohort included alopecia areata with under or over 50% scalp involvement, alopecia totalis and alopecia universalis. The libraries were sequenced as a pool, and the TCR yield per sample differed mostly because of small variations in library volumes within the pool. The investigation overall reported the following: Because all patients had alopecia, a presumed autoimmune disease, the immune response of the patients might differ from that of healthy individuals. Patch test score correlated positively with the number of PT1 expanded TCRs, reaching significance at thresholds 8, 16 and 32 but not at 4. Repeated subsampling changed both the strength of the expansion versus patch-test correlation and the threshold at which that correlation became significant. DPC sensitization did not change how many TCRs were above 1 in 1000 frequency, and no evidence was found of alterations in global repertoire structure. Expanded TCRs formed significantly more large CDR3 similarity clusters than pre-sensitization or healthy control sets, consistent with antigen-driven responses.

This clonotype was observed a few times. What this receptor recognizes is not known. No base quality values were provided; no much bigger clone lies one nucleotide off. What this sample's time point label stands for: patch test 1, 2 weeks after DPC sensitization. The treatment or condition label on this specimen signifies: therapeutic diphenylcyclopropenone sensitization with weekly scalp DPC. At each patch-test visit, blood was drawn before the patch test was applied. To be eligible, patients had to be aged 18 to 70, diagnosed with alopecia and judged suitable for DPC therapy, while pregnant patients were excluded. Total RNA was extracted from unfractionated whole blood collected in Tempus Blood RNA tubes. Sequences KGHSH (CDR1) and LQKENI (CDR2) are obtained from the germline V gene. Between the V and J ends, shortened by 4 bases and 0 bases respectively, the junction contains 13 bases. The CDR3 covers 16 residues, taking in both the cysteine and the phenylalanine. The entry retains the CDR3 DNA only, 48 bases that are in frame from base 1.

Library preparation used RACE. Sequencing was carried out with a NextSeq 500. During library preparation, unique molecular identifiers were attached to individual cDNA molecules so that TCRs could be counted in a quantitative, reproducible way. Each blood RNA sample was used to sequence both TCR alpha and TCR beta chains. In the authors' own workflow: Samples had a median of roughly 99,000 TCRs, with a range from roughly 20,000 to 690,600. The Decombinator software suite was used to annotate V, J and CDR3 in the TCR reads. For PS versus PT1 abundance plots, all samples were subsampled to the same number of TCRs (28,000). Expanded TCRs were defined as absent before sensitization and observed at least eight times at the 2-week time point. Using fastp trimming at Q25 and MiXCR clonotype assembly, TCRdb reanalyzed the public sequencing data and kept in-frame beta chains. All rows with the same CDR3 protein become a single entry with the most common DNA and genes. These V and J calls rely on TCRdb rather than the paper's analysis. The sample profile shows 150,000 to 200,000 distinct CDR3 sequences; approximately 20% of them were found once. Under 8.5% of the sample goes to the ten largest clones.

Sequencing was performed on whole blood, taken in connection with sensitization to the hapten diphenylcyclopropenone (DPC). The chain couples TRBV18 to TRBJ1-3; there is no confident call for the D gene. This TCR was recovered from a woman aged 50 to 60 with alopecia areata. Some clones in this sample may be carry-over from other donors' samples. The DNA sequence is as follows: TGTGCCAGCTCACTCGGGCCCCGGGACTCTGGAAACACCATATATTTT. It encodes CASSLGPRDSGNTIYF.